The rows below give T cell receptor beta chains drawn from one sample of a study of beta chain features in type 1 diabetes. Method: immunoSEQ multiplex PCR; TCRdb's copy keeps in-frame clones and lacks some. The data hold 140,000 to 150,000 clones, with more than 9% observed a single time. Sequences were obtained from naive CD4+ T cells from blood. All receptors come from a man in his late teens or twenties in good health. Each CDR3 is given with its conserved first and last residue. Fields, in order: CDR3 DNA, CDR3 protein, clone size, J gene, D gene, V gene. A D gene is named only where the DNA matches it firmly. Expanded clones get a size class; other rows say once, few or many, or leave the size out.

DNA: TGTGCCAGCAGTACTGCAGGACACTCACTCGAGCAGTACTTC
CDR3: CASSTAGHSLEQYF
size: .
J: TRBJ2-7
D: .
V: TRBV27

DNA: TGTGCCAGCTCACCACCAAGGGGTGGGAAAGAGACCCAGTACTTC
CDR3: CASSPPRGGKETQYF
size: .
J: TRBJ2-5
D: .
V: TRBV18

DNA: TGCAGCGTTCAGGTGTACCGGTACACTTACGAGCAGTACTTC
CDR3: CSVQVYRYTYEQYF
size: few
J: TRBJ2-7
D: .
V: TRBV29-1

DNA: TGTGCCAGCAGTTACTACGCTAGGTCGGGCAATGAGCAGTTCTTC
CDR3: CASSYYARSGNEQFF
size: .
J: TRBJ2-1
D: .
V: TRBV6-6

DNA: TGTGCCAGCAGCTACCACCCCACGGGAAGGGACTACGAGCAGTACTTC
CDR3: CASSYHPTGRDYEQYF
size: .
J: TRBJ2-7
D: .
V: TRBV7-2

DNA: TGTGCCAGCAGCTTAACAGAAGAGACCCAGTACTTC
CDR3: CASSLTEETQYF
size: few
J: TRBJ2-5
D: .
V: TRBV7-9

DNA: TGCAGCGTTGAGGTTATAGACGGGGGGGCCAGGAACACCGGGGAGCTGTTTTTT
CDR3: CSVEVIDGGARNTGELFF
size: .
J: TRBJ2-2
D: TRBD2
V: TRBV29-1

DNA: TGTGCCAGCAGTGAAGAGGTTATGCTGGCCCAGTACTTC
CDR3: CASSEEVMLAQYF
size: few
J: TRBJ2-5
D: .
V: TRBV6-5

DNA: TGCGCCAGCAGCCAAGATCCACAGAACACCGGGGAGCTGTTTTTT
CDR3: CASSQDPQNTGELFF
size: few
J: TRBJ2-2
D: .
V: TRBV4-3

DNA: TGTGCCAGCAGCTTACGGGGGGGCCTGGAGACCCAGTACTTC
CDR3: CASSLRGGLETQYF
size: few
J: TRBJ2-5
D: TRBD2
V: TRBV7-2

DNA: TGTGCCAGCAGGCCGGGACAGGGCCCGTACAATGAGCAGTTCTTC
CDR3: CASRPGQGPYNEQFF
size: few
J: TRBJ2-1
D: TRBD1
V: TRBV7-2

DNA: TGTGCCAGCAGCCAGCTAGCGGGGGGATACAATGAGCAGTTCTTC
CDR3: CASSQLAGGYNEQFF
size: .
J: TRBJ2-1
D: TRBD2
V: TRBV7-7

DNA: TGTGCCAGCAGTAGCGGGGACACTCGTAATGAAAAACTGTTTTTT
CDR3: CASSSGDTRNEKLFF
size: .
J: TRBJ1-4
D: .
V: TRBV6-5

DNA: TGTGCCAGCAGTTCTCAGGGGGGATTAGGCAATGAGCAGTTCTTC
CDR3: CASSSQGGLGNEQFF
size: .
J: TRBJ2-1
D: .
V: TRBV14

DNA: TGTGCCAGCAGTCAGACTAGCGGGGGAACAGATACGCAGTATTTT
CDR3: CASSQTSGGTDTQYF
size: few
J: TRBJ2-3
D: TRBD2
V: TRBV25-1

DNA: TGTGCCAGCAGCGTAGATAGTCTGAACACTGAAGCTTTCTTT
CDR3: CASSVDSLNTEAFF
size: few
J: TRBJ1-1
D: .
V: TRBV9